Sequencing of this T cell receptor beta chain was carried out in a study of blood T cell repertoires in COVID-19. Study at large: Sample material is recorded as cDNA or gDNA derived from T cells, B-cell-depleted T cells, or PBMCs.

This CDR3 has 13 amino acids. Trimming stripped 3 bases from V and 11 bases from J, with 11 bases between. In the original analysis: Amplifying reference gene primers gave estimates of nucleated cell counts. The data were produced by immunoSEQ multiplex PCR, yet TCRdb's version contains in-frame clones alone and is incomplete. From that table come the V and J calls and clone size; the DNA was used to work out D and trimming. The table shows just over 250,000 clones, with about 87% occurring only once. Sequenced material: peripheral blood. This TCR derives from a woman between 45 and 60 years old with acute or convalescent COVID-19. The chain has TRBV12-3 or TRBV12-4 and TRBJ1-6; maybe TRBD1 (5 bases). The CDR3 sequence is CASSFGGGTPLHF. CDR3 sequence (DNA): TGTGCCAGCAGTTTTGGGGGGGGTACACCCCTCCACTTT.